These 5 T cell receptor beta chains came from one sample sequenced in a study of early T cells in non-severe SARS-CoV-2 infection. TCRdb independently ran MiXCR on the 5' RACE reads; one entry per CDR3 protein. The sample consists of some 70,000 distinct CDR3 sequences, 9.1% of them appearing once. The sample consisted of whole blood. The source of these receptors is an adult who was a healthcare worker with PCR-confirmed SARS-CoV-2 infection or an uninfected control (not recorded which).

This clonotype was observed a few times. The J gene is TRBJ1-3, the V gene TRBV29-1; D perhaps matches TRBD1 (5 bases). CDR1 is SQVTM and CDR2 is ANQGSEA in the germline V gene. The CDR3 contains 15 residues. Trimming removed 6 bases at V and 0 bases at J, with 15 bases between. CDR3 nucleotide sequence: TGCAGCGTCCACAGCCGGGGCTACTCTGGAAACACCATATATTTT. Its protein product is CSVHSRGYSGNTIYF.

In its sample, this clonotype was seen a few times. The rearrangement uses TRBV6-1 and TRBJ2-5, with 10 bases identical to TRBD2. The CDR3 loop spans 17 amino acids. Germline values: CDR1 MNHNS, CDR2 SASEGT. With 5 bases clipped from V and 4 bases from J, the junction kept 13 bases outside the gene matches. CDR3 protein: CASSQTILAGVGETQYF. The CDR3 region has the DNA TGTGCCAGCAGTCAAACGATCCTAGCGGGAGTTGGAGAGACCCAGTACTTC.

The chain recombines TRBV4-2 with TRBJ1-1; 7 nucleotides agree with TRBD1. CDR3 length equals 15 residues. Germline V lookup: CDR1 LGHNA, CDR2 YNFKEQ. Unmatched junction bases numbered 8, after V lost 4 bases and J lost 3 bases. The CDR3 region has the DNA TGTGCCAGCAGCCGTGACCGGGACAGTGACACTGAAGCTTTCTTT. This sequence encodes CASSRDRDSDTEAFF.

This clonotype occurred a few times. The CDR3 DNA is TGTGCCAGCGAGGGCCTTTTCTCTGGAAACACCATATATTTT. Amino acids: CASEGLFSGNTIYF. The gene calls are TRBV2 and TRBJ1-3; no clear D gene. V shed 8 bases and J shed 0 bases, with 11 bases lying between them. CDR3 length: 14 residues. Germline CDR1 and CDR2: SNHLY and FYNNEI.

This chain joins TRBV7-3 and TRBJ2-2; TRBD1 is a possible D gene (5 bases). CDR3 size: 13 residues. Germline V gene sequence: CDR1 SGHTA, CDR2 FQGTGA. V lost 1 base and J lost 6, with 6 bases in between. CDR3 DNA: TGTGCCAGCAGCTTAAAGGGGCCCGGGGAGCTGTTTTTT. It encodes CASSLKGPGELFF.